The rows below give T cell receptor beta chains drawn from one sample of a study of blood T cell repertoires in COVID-19. Using immunoSEQ multiplex PCR, the repertoire was profiled, and TCRdb retains in-frame clones only, with some absent. Of over 200,000 clones listed, around 86% were seen once; the top ten hold 5.9%. Sequences were obtained from peripheral blood. The receptor source for this set is a man older than 75 with acute or convalescent COVID-19. CDR3s include the opening cysteine and the closing phenylalanine or tryptophan. Fields, in order: clone size, J gene, V gene, D gene, CDR3 protein, CDR3 DNA. D genes are given only for firm matches. Not all rows give a size; the values are once, few, many and, for expanded clones, a class.

. TRBJ1-4 TRBV18 . CASSPQVVGAATNEKLFF TGTGCCAGCTCACCACAGGTGGTGGGGGCCGCAACTAATGAAAAACTGTTTTTT
. TRBJ2-1 TRBV15 . CATSRDLGTIIGEQFF TGTGCCACCAGCAGAGATCTAGGGACAATAATCGGTGAGCAGTTCTTC
. TRBJ2-5 TRBV7-2 . CASSLASGETQYF TGTGCCAGCAGCTTAGCTAGCGGAGAGACCCAGTACTTC
. TRBJ2-3 TRBV14 TRBD2 CASSQEGTSVTDTQYF TGTGCCAGCAGCCAAGAGGGGACTAGCGTGACAGATACGCAGTATTTT
. TRBJ2-7 TRBV4-1 . CASSQEQGGAYEQYF TGCGCCAGCAGCCAAGAACAGGGGGGGGCCTACGAGCAGTACTTC
. TRBJ2-1 TRBV6-5 . CASSKQGYNEQFF TGTGCCAGCAGTAAACAGGGTTACAATGAGCAGTTCTTC
. TRBJ1-3 TRBV30 TRBD1 CAWRTTGAGNTIYF TGTGCCTGGAGGACCACAGGGGCAGGAAACACCATATATTTT
. TRBJ2-2 TRBV27 . CASSLMGGHTGELFF TGTGCCAGCAGTTTAATGGGGGGTCACACCGGGGAGCTGTTTTTT
once TRBJ2-2 TRBV5-8 TRBD2 CASIVGSTSGSTGELFF TGTGCCAGCATCGTGGGGAGTACTAGCGGGAGTACCGGGGAGCTGTTTTTT
. TRBJ2-1 TRBV5-8 TRBD2 CASSLLGTSGINEQFF TGTGCCAGCAGCTTGTTAGGTACTAGCGGGATCAATGAGCAGTTCTTC
. TRBJ1-5 TRBV20-1 . CSASGGGQPQHF TGCAGTGCTAGTGGGGGCGGTCAGCCCCAGCATTTT
once TRBJ2-5 TRBV5-4 TRBD1 CASSLDGQGLIFQETQYF TGTGCCAGCAGCTTGGACGGACAGGGGCTTATCTTCCAAGAGACCCAGTACTTC
. TRBJ2-5 TRBV5-1 TRBD2 CASSLWAGVETQYF TGCGCCAGCAGCTTGTGGGCGGGAGTCGAGACCCAGTACTTC
once TRBJ2-7 TRBV19 TRBD2 CASSLGGGPSYEQYF TGTGCCAGTAGTCTTGGGGGGGGTCCCTCCTACGAGCAGTACTTC
. TRBJ1-2 TRBV24-1 . CATSGTGNYGYTF TGTGCCACCAGTGGAACAGGGAACTATGGCTACACCTTC
. TRBJ2-7 TRBV11-2 . CASGTYEQYF TGTGCCAGCGGCACCTACGAGCAGTACTTC
. TRBJ1-5 TRBV19 . CASSIDSFLYSNQPQHF TGTGCCAGTAGTATTGACAGTTTCTTATATAGCAATCAGCCCCAGCATTTT
. TRBJ1-3 TRBV7-9 TRBD1 CASSRTGEGNTIYF TGTGCCAGCAGCCGGACAGGTGAAGGAAACACCATATATTTT
. TRBJ2-5 TRBV25-1 TRBD2 CASAPGLAGVETQYF TGTGCCAGCGCCCCGGGACTAGCGGGAGTAGAGACCCAGTACTTC
. TRBJ2-2 TRBV5-1 TRBD1 CASSLVGGTGALDTGELFF TGCGCCAGCAGCTTGGTGGGGGGGACAGGGGCCCTCGACACCGGGGAGCTGTTTTTT